This T cell receptor beta chain was retrieved from a study of Ad26.COV2.S vaccination and SARS-CoV-2 variants. The sample's treatment: some 20 received Ad26.COV2.S at low or high dose, single or two shots; 5 received placebo; per-sample allocation not given. Samples analyzed were those drawn on day 63 after the first vaccine or placebo injection. This CDR3 has 10 amino acids. CDR1 is SQVTM and CDR2 is ANQGSEA in the germline V gene. The V end lost 6 bases, the J end lost 3 bases, and 4 bases lay between the germline ends. About this clone: Other nucleotide sequences in the sample specify the same CDR3.

The repertoire was sequenced with immunoSEQ multiplex PCR; TCRdb's copy has only in-frame clones and lacks some. The sample includes 500,000 or so clones, roughly 89% of them seen just once. The sample in question was peripheral blood, obtained in a trial of Ad26.COV2.S vaccine versus placebo. The chain couples TRBV29-1 to TRBJ2-3; D is uncertain. The sequence derives from a person between 18 and 65 years old who received the Ad26.COV2.S COVID-19 vaccine or a placebo. DNA of the CDR3: TGCAGCGTGGGGACAGATACGCAGTATTTT. Residues: CSVGTDTQYF.